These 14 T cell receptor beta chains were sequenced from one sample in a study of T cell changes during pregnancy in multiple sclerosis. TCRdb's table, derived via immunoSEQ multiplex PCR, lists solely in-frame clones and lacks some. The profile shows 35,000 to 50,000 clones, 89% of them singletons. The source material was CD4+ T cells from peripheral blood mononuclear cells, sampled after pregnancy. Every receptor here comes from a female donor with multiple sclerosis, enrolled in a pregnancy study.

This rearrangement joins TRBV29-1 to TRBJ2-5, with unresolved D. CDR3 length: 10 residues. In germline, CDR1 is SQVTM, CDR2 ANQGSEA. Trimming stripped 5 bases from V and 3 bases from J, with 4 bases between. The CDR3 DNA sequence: TGCAGCGTTTCCGAAGAGACCCAGTACTTC. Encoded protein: CSVSEETQYF.

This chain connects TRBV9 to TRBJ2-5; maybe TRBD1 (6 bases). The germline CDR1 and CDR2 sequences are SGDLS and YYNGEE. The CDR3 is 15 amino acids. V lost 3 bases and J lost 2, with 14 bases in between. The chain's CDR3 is CASSALGAPQETQYF. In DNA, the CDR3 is TGTGCCAGCAGCGCATTGGGGGCGCCACAAGAGACCCAGTACTTC.

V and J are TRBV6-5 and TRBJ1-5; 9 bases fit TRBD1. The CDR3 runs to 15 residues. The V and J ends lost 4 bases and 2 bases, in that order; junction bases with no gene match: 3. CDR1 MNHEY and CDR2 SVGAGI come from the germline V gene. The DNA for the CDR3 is TGTGCCAGCAGTTGGGACAGGGAGGGCAATCAGCCCCAGCATTTT. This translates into CASSWDREGNQPQHF.

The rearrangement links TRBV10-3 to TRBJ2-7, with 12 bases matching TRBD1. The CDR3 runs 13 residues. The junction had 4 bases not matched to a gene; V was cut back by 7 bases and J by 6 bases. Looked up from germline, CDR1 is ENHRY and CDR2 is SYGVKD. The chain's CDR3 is CAITGTGGAEQYF. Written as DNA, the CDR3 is TGTGCCATCACAGGGACAGGGGGCGCCGAGCAGTACTTC.

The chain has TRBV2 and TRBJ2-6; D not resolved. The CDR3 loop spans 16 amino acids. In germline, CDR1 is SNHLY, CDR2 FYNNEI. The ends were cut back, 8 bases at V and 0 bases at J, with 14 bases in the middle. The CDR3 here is CASDSAFLSGANVLTF. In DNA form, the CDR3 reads TGTGCCAGCGATTCAGCGTTCCTCTCTGGGGCCAACGTCCTGACTTTC.

CDR3 protein: CASSPGLLYGYTF. The CDR3 DNA is TGCGCCAGCAGCCCGGGACTCCTCTATGGCTACACCTTC. The genes are TRBV5-1 and TRBJ1-2, with D maybe TRBD1 (5 bases). CDR1 is SGHRS, CDR2 YFSETQ, per germline. Trimming left V 4 bases short and J 4 bases short, with 11 bases between. CDR3 size: 13 residues.

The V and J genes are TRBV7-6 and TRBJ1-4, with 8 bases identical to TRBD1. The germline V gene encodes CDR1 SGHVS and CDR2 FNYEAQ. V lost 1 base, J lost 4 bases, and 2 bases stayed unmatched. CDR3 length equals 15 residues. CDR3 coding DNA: TGTGCCAGCAGCTTAGGACAGGGGATTAATGAAAAACTGTTTTTT. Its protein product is CASSLGQGINEKLFF.

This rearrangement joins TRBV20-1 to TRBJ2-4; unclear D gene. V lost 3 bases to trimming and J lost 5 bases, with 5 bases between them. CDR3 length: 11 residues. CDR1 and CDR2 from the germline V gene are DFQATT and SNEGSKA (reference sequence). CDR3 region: CSASEQNIQYF. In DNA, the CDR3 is TGCAGTGCTAGTGAGCAAAACATTCAGTACTTC.

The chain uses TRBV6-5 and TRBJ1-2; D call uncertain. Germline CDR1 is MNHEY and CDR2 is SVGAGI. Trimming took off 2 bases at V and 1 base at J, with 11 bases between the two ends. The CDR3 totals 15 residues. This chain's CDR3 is CASSYLPTYNYGYTF. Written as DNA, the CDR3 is TGTGCCAGCAGTTACCTCCCAACTTATAACTATGGCTACACCTTC.

For the CDR3, the DNA is TGTGCCAGCAGCCTCGAGGACACTAGCGGGAGTTTCGAGCAGTACTTC. The encoded protein is CASSLEDTSGSFEQYF. This chain joins TRBV4-2 and TRBJ2-7, with TRBD2 matching over 11 bases. Germline values: CDR1 LGHNA, CDR2 YNFKEQ. V was pared by 4 bases and J by 6 bases, with 11 bases of the junction left unmatched. The CDR3 is 16 amino acids.

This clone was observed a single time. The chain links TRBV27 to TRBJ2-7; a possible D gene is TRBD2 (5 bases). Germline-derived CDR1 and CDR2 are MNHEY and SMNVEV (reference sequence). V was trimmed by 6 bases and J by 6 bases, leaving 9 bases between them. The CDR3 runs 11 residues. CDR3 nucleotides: TGTGCCAGCAGCCGCCGGGGCGAGCAGTACTTC. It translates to CASSRRGEQYF.

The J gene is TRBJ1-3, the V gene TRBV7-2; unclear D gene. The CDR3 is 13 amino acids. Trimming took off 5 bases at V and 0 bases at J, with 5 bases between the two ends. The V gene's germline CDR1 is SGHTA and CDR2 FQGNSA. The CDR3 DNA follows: TGTGCCAGCAGCGACAACTCTGGAAACACCATATATTTT. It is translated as CASSDNSGNTIYF.

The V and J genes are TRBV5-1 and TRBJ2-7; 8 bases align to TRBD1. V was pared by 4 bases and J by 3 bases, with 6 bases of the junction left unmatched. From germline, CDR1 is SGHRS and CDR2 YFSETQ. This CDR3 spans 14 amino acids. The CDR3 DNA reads TGCGCCAGCAGCCGGGGACAGGATAGCTACGAGCAGTACTTC. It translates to CASSRGQDSYEQYF.

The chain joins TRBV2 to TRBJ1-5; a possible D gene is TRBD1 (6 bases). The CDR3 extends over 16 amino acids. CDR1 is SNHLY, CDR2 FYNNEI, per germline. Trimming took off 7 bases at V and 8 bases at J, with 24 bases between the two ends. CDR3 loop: CASTRGTKGSTEPQHF. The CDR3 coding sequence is TGTGCCAGCACCCGAGGGACAAAGGGATCGACGGAGCCCCAGCATTTT.